A single sample gave rise to the 24 T cell receptor beta chains below, sequenced in a study of shared clonotypes between healthy human individuals. CD8 cells regarded as naive lacked CD45RO, were positively chosen for CCR7, and omitted terminally differentiated effector memory CD45RA+ cells. TCRdb's table, derived via immunoSEQ multiplex PCR, lists solely in-frame clones and lacks some. Of 1.5 million to 2.5 million clones detected, just under 95% appear once; the ten largest clones hold roughly 1%. The sample consisted of naive CD8+ T cells sorted from blood. These receptor sequences come from a man between 18 and 29 years old in good health.

This chain's CDR3 is CASSLAGLYGYTF. The CDR3 bases are TGTGCCAGCAGCTTAGCAGGGCTCTATGGCTACACCTTC. V gene TRBV11-2 combines with J gene TRBJ1-2; maybe TRBD1 (5 bases). The CDR3 has 13 amino acids. Deletions cut 1 base from V and 4 bases from J, with 7 bases between. Germline assignment: CDR1 SGHAT and CDR2 FQNNGV.

This rearrangement joins TRBV7-9 to TRBJ1-2, with D hard to call. The germline V gene has CDR1 SEHNR and CDR2 FQNEAQ (reference sequence). V was cut by 5 bases and J by 8 bases, with 9 bases left in between. This CDR3 comprises 11 residues. The CDR3 bases are TGTGCCAGCAGCCCCCCCCTCGGCTACACCTTC. Residues: CASSPPLGYTF. Drawing the rest from reference TRBV7-9 and TRBJ1-2, the complete variable domain is DTGVSQNPRHKITKRGQNVTFRCDPISEHNRLYWYRQTLGQGPEFLTYFQNEAQLEKSRLLSDRFSAERPKGSFSTLEIQRTEQGDSAMYLCASSPPLGYTFGSGTRLTVV.

The chain combines TRBV6-1 with TRBJ1-1, with D perhaps TRBD1 (5 bases). The length of the CDR3 is 15 residues. V was shortened by 2 bases and J by 1 base, with 11 bases between the two germline ends. Germline loops: CDR1 MNHNS, CDR2 SASEGT. In DNA, the CDR3 is TGTGCCAGCAGTGAAATGGGGACGGGGAACACTGAAGCTTTCTTT. Translation: CASSEMGTGNTEAFF.

The rearrangement links TRBV7-9 to TRBJ2-1; the match to TRBD2 covers 8 bases. Germline-derived CDR1 and CDR2 are SEHNR and FQNEAQ (reference sequence). The CDR3 is 13 amino acids. Unmatched junction bases numbered 3, after V lost 5 bases and J lost 6 bases. The chain's CDR3 is CASSAGGLNEQFF. The CDR3 DNA follows: TGTGCCAGCAGCGCGGGAGGCCTCAATGAGCAGTTCTTC.

A note on this clone: Other DNA sequences in the sample encode the same CDR3. This chain uses TRBV6-6 with TRBJ2-1; tentatively, D is TRBD1 (6 bases). The CDR3 covers 13 residues. Germline CDR1 is MNHNY and CDR2 is SVGAGI (reference sequence). V dropped 2 bases and J dropped 8 bases, with 10 bases sitting between them. The CDR3 DNA sequence: TGTGCCAGCAGTTACGGGGGCAGGGATGAGCAGTTCTTC. It is translated as CASSYGGRDEQFF.

The gene calls are TRBV19 and TRBJ2-2; D remains unclear. Trimming stripped 7 bases from V and 5 bases from J, with 8 bases between. The CDR3 has 12 amino acids. Germline V gives CDR1 LNHDA, CDR2 SQIVND (reference sequence). The CDR3 nucleotides read TGTGCCAGTATGTGGGAAACCGGGGAGCTGTTTTTT. Translation gives CASMWETGELFF.

This clone was seen a single time. This chain links TRBV7-9 with TRBJ2-7; D remains ambiguous. Germline CDR1 SEHNR, CDR2 FQNEAQ (reference sequence). The CDR3 is 12 amino acids. V dropped 2 bases and J dropped 3 bases, with 5 bases sitting between them. The CDR3 protein is CASSLTVYEQYF. In DNA, the CDR3 is TGTGCCAGCAGCTTAACAGTCTACGAGCAGTACTTC.

The chain couples TRBV13 to TRBJ2-7; 7 nucleotides align to TRBD2. The CDR3 is made up of 14 amino acids. In germline, CDR1 is PRHDT, CDR2 FYEKMQ (reference sequence). The V gene end was trimmed by 5 bases and the J gene end by 2 bases; junction bases not matched to a gene: 6. The CDR3 nucleotides read TGTGCCAGCAGCGTGGCCACTAGCGCCTACGAGCAGTACTTC. Protein sequence: CASSVATSAYEQYF.

This chain uses TRBV2 with TRBJ2-3; a possible D gene is TRBD2 (6 bases). Germline lookup yields CDR1 SNHLY and CDR2 FYNNEI. CDR3 length equals 15 residues. Trimming took 3 bases from V and 0 from J, leaving 10 bases between them. This CDR3 reads CASSEAGSSTDTQYF. In DNA form, the CDR3 reads TGTGCCAGCAGTGAGGCGGGGTCGAGCACAGATACGCAGTATTTT.

The rearrangement uses TRBV6-1 and TRBJ2-3; D possibly corresponds to TRBD2 (6 bases). Trimming pared 1 base from V and 6 bases from J, leaving 14 bases between. The CDR3 has 15 residues. CDR1 is MNHNS, CDR2 SASEGT, per germline. The DNA for the CDR3 is TGTGCCAGCAGTGAAGTGGCCCTGGCGGGGGATACGCAGTATTTT. This gives the protein CASSEVALAGDTQYF.

This rearrangement joins TRBV5-1 to TRBJ2-1; 14 bases fit TRBD2. Trimming removed 4 bases from V and 8 bases from J; junction bases left unmatched: 11. CDR3 length: 17 residues. CDR1 is SGHRS, CDR2 YFSETQ, per germline. The CDR3 bases are TGCGCCAGCAGCACACCGGGACTAGCGGGAGTCGGGGATGAGCAGTTCTTC. Encoded protein: CASSTPGLAGVGDEQFF.

This clone was observed once. Distinct nucleotide sequences in the sample also encode this CDR3. J is TRBJ2-7 and V is TRBV27; D is possibly TRBD1 (6 bases). The CDR3 is made up of 14 amino acids. The germline V gene encodes CDR1 MNHEY and CDR2 SMNVEV (reference sequence). Deletions cut 2 bases from V and 3 bases from J, with 11 bases between. In DNA form, the CDR3 reads TGTGCCAGCAGTTTAGGGCAGGGGAACTACGAGCAGTACTTC. Amino acid sequence: CASSLGQGNYEQYF.

The chain joins TRBV7-9 to TRBJ2-5; TRBD1 is a possible D gene (8 bases). V lost 3 bases and J 14 bases, leaving 16 bases between the germline ends. Germline CDR1 SEHNR, CDR2 FQNEAQ (reference sequence). CDR3 size: 12 residues. The CDR3 region has the DNA TGTGCCAGCAGCTTGGGGGGGACAGGACTCTACTTC. It translates to CASSLGGTGLYF.

The chain uses TRBV19 and TRBJ2-1; TRBD2 aligns across 8 bases. With V trimmed by 3 bases and J by 6 bases, 7 bases remained unmatched. The CDR3 covers 15 residues. The germline V gene encodes CDR1 LNHDA and CDR2 SQIVND (reference sequence). CDR3 in DNA: TGTGCCAGTAGTATTGGAGCGGGAGCCATCAATGAGCAGTTCTTC. Translating gives CASSIGAGAINEQFF.

This clone showed up just once. The genes are TRBV20-1 and TRBJ1-6; D is uncertain. V gave up 4 bases and J gave up 12 bases, with 7 bases separating them. The CDR3 extends over 10 amino acids. Germline V gives CDR1 DFQATT, CDR2 SNEGSKA (reference sequence). The DNA of the CDR3 is TGCAGTGCTATTGACCAACCCCTCCACTTT. This sequence encodes CSAIDQPLHF.

As to this clone: Different DNA sequences within this sample yield the same CDR3. This chain connects TRBV28 to TRBJ1-5, with D possibly TRBD1 on 5 matching bases. The germline V and J ends were trimmed by 2 bases and 4 bases, with 12 bases remaining between them. The CDR3 runs to 15 residues. Germline CDR1 MDHEN, CDR2 SYDVKM. This CDR3 is CASSLRGSGNQPQHF. Here the CDR3 DNA reads TGTGCCAGCAGTTTACGGGGCAGTGGGAATCAGCCCCAGCATTTT.

The chain joins TRBV5-8 to TRBJ1-6; possible D gene TRBD1, 5 bases. The CDR3 runs to 18 residues. In germline, CDR1 is SGHTS, CDR2 YDEGEE. V lost 5 bases, J lost 6 bases, and 24 bases lay in between. The CDR3 here is CASSPRDGLEAFNSPLHF. The CDR3 region has the DNA TGTGCCAGCAGTCCGAGGGACGGCCTCGAAGCCTTTAATTCACCCCTCCACTTT.

The chain combines TRBV9 with TRBJ1-1; possible D gene TRBD1, 5 bases. V was clipped by 4 bases and J by 4 bases, with 14 bases between them. The CDR3 covers 14 residues. The germline CDR1 and CDR2 sequences are SGDLS and YYNGEE. CDR3 amino acids: CASSQEGLATEAFF. CDR3 DNA: TGTGCCAGCAGCCAAGAGGGGTTGGCCACTGAAGCTTTCTTT.

This chain connects TRBV4-1 to TRBJ1-4; 7 bases map to TRBD1. The CDR3 sequence is 15 residues long. The V and J ends lost 1 base and 7 bases, in that order; junction bases with no gene match: 6. CDR1 is MGHRA and CDR2 is YSYEKL in the germline V gene. The CDR3, as DNA: TGCGCCAGCAGCCAAGTCGGGACAGACGTTGAAAAACTGTTTTTT. The encoded protein is CASSQVGTDVEKLFF.

This chain connects TRBV13 to TRBJ1-1; D ambiguous. The CDR3 runs to 12 residues. V was shortened by 2 bases and J by 8 bases, with 9 bases between the two germline ends. The germline V gene encodes CDR1 PRHDT and CDR2 FYEKMQ (reference sequence). The CDR3 sequence is CASSLLGPEAFF. The CDR3 DNA follows: TGTGCCAGCAGCTTACTGGGTCCGGAAGCTTTCTTT. The full variable domain, in which reference TRBV13 and TRBJ1-1 provide the parts outside the CDR3, is AAGVIQSPRHLIKEKRETATLKCYPIPRHDTVYWYQQGPGQDPQFLISFYEKMQSDKGSIPDRFSAQQFSDYHSELNMSSLELGDSALYFCASSLLGPEAFFGQGTRLTVV.

V and J are TRBV2 and TRBJ2-2; 14 nucleotides match TRBD2. CDR3 length equals 18 residues. J was trimmed by 2 bases and V by 6 bases; bases with no gene match: 8. Germline loops: CDR1 SNHLY, CDR2 FYNNEI. Written as DNA, the CDR3 is TGTGCCAGCAGAGAGACTAGCGGGAGGGCCTTTAACACCGGGGAGCTGTTTTTT. Encoded protein: CASRETSGRAFNTGELFF.

This clone was seen only once. The CDR3 nucleotides read TGTGCCAGCAGTCCCCGGGGGGAAGAAGCTTTCTTT. Translation gives CASSPRGEEAFF. The chain is built from TRBV27 and TRBJ1-1, with TRBD1 as a possible D gene (5 bases). The length of the CDR3 is 12 residues. The germline V and J ends were trimmed by 5 bases and 8 bases, with 12 bases remaining between them. The germline V gene has CDR1 MNHEY and CDR2 SMNVEV (reference sequence).

The rearrangement joins TRBV19 to TRBJ2-7; 7 bases are a match to TRBD1. The ends lost 2 bases at V and 3 bases at J; junction bases unmatched: 10. The germline gives CDR1 LNHDA, CDR2 SQIVND (reference sequence). The CDR3 contains 16 residues. This chain's CDR3 is CASSISLTGEGYEQYF. The DNA for the CDR3 is TGTGCCAGTAGTATAAGTCTCACAGGGGAAGGCTACGAGCAGTACTTC.

With respect to this clone: Additional DNA sequences in this sample encode the identical CDR3. This chain uses TRBV9 with TRBJ2-3; possible D gene TRBD1, 6 bases. The CDR3 has 14 amino acids. Between the trimmed V and J ends, which lost 0 bases and 6 bases, there was a span of 11 bases. The germline CDR1 and CDR2 sequences are SGDLS and YYNGEE. This CDR3 reads CASSVGGTTDTQYF. DNA of the CDR3: TGTGCCAGCAGCGTAGGGGGGACAACCGATACGCAGTATTTT.